This T cell receptor beta chain was retrieved from a study of blood T cell repertoires in COVID-19. About the study: Acute and convalescent COVID-19 specimens originated in the United States, Italy and Spain. Sample material is recorded as cDNA or gDNA derived from T cells, B-cell-depleted T cells, or PBMCs.

In the authors' workflow: Estimated nucleated cell counts came from reference gene primer amplification. Sequencing was performed with immunoSEQ multiplex PCR; in TCRdb, only in-frame clones are kept and a portion is missing. That table furnishes V, J and clone size, whereas the DNA furnished D and trimming. The sample shows 250,000 to 350,000 clones, 89% of them seen only once. Germline V gene lookup returns CDR1 LNHNV and CDR2 YYDKDF (reference sequence). The CDR3 is 14 residues long. The J segment lost 2 bases and the V segment lost 6 bases, leaving 7 bases of the junction unmatched. This sequence joins TRBV15 and TRBJ2-7, with 7 bases that match TRBD1. This clonotype was obtained from a woman aged 60 to 75 with acute or convalescent COVID-19. The sample taken for sequencing was peripheral blood. CDR3 loop: CATSPGQRTYEQYF. The CDR3 nucleotides read TGTGCCACCAGTCCGGGACAGAGAACCTACGAGCAGTACTTC.